This T cell receptor (beta chain) was recovered during a study of CD8+ T cells in alopecia areata. Study-level background: The study gave treated patients oral tofacitinib at 5 to 10 mg twice daily.

This CDR3 contains 14 residues. The V and J ends lost 2 bases and 4 bases respectively, with 14 bases between them. The germline CDR1 and CDR2 sequences are SQVTM and ANQGSEA. RNA, once extracted, was reverse transcribed into cDNA for use as the sequencing template. Here immunoSEQ multiplex PCR was the method, and the copy in TCRdb shows in-frame clones only, minus some. The sample records more than 200,000 clones, around two thirds being singletons. Collection of lesional scalp punch biopsies and peripheral blood was performed in alopecia areata patients. This sequence was found in a human donor with alopecia areata. The V call is TRBV29-1, the J call TRBJ2-5; TRBD1 might be the D (8 bases). The sequences come from CD4+ T cells sorted from blood, collected at week 0. CDR3 sequence (DNA): TGCAGCGTTGAAAGGACAGGGAGGGGAGAGACCCAGTACTTC. Translation: CSVERTGRGETQYF.